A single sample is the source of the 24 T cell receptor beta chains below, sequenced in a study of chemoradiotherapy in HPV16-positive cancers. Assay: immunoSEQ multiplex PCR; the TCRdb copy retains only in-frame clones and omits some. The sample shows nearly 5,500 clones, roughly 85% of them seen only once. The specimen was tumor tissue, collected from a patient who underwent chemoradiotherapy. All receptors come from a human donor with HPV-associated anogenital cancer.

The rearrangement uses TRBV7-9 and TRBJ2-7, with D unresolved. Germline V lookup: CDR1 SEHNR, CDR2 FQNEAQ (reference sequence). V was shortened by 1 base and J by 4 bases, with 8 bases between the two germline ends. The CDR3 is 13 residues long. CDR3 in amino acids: CASSLEIQYEQYV. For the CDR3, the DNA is TGTGCCAGCAGCTTAGAGATTCAATACGAGCAGTACGTC.

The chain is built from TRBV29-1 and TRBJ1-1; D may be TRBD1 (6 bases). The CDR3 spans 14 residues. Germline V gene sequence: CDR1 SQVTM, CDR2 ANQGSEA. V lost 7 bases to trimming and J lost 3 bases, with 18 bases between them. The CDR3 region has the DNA TGCAGCGGGACGGTTAGGACAGCCTACACTGAAGCTTTCTTT. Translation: CSGTVRTAYTEAFF.

CDR3 sequence reads: CASSFRAGNYGYTF. Written as DNA, the CDR3 is TGTGCCAGCAGTTTTAGGGCAGGGAACTATGGCTACACCTTC. J is TRBJ1-2 and V is TRBV27; perhaps TRBD1 as D (5 bases). V gave up 3 bases and J gave up 2 bases, with 10 bases separating them. Germline CDR1 reads MNHEY; CDR2 reads SMNVEV (reference sequence). The CDR3 runs to 14 residues.

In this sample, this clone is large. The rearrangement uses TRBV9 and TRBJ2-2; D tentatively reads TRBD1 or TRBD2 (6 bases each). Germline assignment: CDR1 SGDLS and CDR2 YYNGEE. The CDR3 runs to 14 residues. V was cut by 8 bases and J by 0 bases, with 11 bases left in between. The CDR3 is CASGRGPNTGELFF. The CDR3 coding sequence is TGTGCCAGTGGACGGGGGCCGAACACCGGGGAGCTGTTTTTT.

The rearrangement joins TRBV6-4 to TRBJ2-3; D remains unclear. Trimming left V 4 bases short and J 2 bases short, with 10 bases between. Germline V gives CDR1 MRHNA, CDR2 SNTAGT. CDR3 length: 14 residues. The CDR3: CASSGDGHTDTQYF. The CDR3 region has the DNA TGTGCCAGCAGTGGGGATGGCCACACAGATACGCAGTATTTT.

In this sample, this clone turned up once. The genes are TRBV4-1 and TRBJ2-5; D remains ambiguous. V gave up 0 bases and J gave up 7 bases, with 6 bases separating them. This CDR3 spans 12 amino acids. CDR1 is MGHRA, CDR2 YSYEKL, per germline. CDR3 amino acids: CASSQDWGTQYF. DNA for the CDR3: TGCGCCAGCAGCCAAGATTGGGGGACCCAGTACTTC.

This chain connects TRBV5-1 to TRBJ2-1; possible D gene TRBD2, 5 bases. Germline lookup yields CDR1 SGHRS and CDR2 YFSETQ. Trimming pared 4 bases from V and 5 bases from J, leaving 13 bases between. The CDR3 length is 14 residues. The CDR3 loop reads CASSEVRGNNEQFF. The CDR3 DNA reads TGCGCCAGCAGCGAGGTACGGGGAAACAATGAGCAGTTCTTC.

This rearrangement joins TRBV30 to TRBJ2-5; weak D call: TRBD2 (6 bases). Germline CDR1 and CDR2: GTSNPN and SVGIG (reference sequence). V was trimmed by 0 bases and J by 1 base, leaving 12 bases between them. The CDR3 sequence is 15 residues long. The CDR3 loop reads CAWSVLGRTQETQYF. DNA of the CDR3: TGTGCCTGGAGTGTACTTGGGAGGACCCAAGAGACCCAGTACTTC.

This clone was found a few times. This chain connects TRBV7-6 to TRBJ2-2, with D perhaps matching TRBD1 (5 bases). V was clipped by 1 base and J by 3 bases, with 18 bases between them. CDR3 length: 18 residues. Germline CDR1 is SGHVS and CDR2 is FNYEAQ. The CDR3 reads CASSLVLPGPTDTGELFF. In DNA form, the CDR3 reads TGTGCCAGCAGCTTAGTACTTCCAGGGCCTACCGACACCGGGGAGCTGTTTTTT.

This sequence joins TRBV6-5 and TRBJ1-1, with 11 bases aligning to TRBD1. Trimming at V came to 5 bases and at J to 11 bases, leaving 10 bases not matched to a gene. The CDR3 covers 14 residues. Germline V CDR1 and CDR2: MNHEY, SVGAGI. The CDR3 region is CASSTRDRGALAFF. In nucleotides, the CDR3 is TGTGCCAGCAGTACCCGGGACAGGGGGGCCTTGGCTTTCTTT.

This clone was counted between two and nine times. As DNA, the CDR3 is TGCGCCAGCAGTGAGCAGGATCAGCCCCAGCATTTT. This codes for CASSEQDQPQHF. The chain has TRBV10-1 and TRBJ1-5; no firm D call. V lost 2 bases to trimming and J lost 5 bases, with 4 bases between them. The CDR3 runs to 12 residues. From germline, CDR1 is WNHNN and CDR2 SYGVQD (reference sequence).

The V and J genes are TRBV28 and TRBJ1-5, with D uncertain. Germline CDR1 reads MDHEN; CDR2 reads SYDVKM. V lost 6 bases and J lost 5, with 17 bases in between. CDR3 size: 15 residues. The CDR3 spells CASRRISQDDQPQHF. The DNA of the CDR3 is TGTGCCAGCAGGAGAATTAGCCAGGACGATCAGCCCCAGCATTTT.

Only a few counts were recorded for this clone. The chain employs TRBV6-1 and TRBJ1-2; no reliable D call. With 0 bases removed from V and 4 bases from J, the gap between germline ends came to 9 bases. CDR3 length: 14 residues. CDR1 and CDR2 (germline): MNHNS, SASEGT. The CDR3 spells CASSEAPEVYGYTF. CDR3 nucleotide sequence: TGTGCCAGCAGTGAAGCACCGGAAGTCTATGGCTACACCTTC.

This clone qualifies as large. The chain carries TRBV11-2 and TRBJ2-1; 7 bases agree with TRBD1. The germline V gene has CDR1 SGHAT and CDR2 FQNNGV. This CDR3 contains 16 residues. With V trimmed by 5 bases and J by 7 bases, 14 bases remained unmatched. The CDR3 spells CASSPWSRDRKNEQFF. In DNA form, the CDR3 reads TGTGCCAGCAGCCCCTGGTCCCGGGACAGAAAAAATGAGCAGTTCTTC.

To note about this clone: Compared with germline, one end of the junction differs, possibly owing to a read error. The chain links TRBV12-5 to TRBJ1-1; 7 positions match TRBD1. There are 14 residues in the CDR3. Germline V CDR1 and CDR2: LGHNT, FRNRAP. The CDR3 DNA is TGTGCTAGTGCCCGGACAGGAAAGAACACTGAAGCTTCCTTT. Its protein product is CASARTGKNTEASF.

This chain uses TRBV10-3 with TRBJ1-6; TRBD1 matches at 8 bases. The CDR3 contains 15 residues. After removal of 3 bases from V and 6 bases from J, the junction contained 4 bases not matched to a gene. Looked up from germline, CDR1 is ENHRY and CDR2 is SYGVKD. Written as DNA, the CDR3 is TGTGCCATCAGTGACTCAACAGGGGGTAATTCACCCCTCCACTTT. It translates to CAISDSTGGNSPLHF.

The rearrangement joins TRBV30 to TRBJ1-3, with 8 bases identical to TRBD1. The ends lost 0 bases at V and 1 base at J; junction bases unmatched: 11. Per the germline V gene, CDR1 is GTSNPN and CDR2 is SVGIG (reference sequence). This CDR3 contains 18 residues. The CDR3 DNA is TGTGCCTGGAGTGTACTGAGTGGCAGGGGGCTATCTGGAAACACCATATATTTT. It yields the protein CAWSVLSGRGLSGNTIYF. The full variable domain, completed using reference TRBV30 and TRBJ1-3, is SQTIHQWPATLVQPVGSPLSLECTVEGTSNPNLYWYRQAAGRGLQLLFYSVGIGQISSEVPQNLSASRPQDRQFILSSKKLLLSDSGFYLCAWSVLSGRGLSGNTIYFGEGSWLTVV.

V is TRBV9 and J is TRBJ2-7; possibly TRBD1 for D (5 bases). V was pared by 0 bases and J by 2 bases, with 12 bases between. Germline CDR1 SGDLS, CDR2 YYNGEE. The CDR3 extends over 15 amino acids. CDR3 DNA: TGTGCCAGCAGCGTAGTTCGACAGTCAACCTACGAGCAGTACTTC. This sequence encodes CASSVVRQSTYEQYF.

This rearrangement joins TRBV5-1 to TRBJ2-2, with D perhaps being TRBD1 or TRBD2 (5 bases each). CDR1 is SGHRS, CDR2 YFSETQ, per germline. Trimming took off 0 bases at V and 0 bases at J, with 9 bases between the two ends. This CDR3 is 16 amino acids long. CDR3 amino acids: CASSLDGTSNTGELFF. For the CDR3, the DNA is TGCGCCAGCAGCTTGGACGGGACGTCGAACACCGGGGAGCTGTTTTTT.

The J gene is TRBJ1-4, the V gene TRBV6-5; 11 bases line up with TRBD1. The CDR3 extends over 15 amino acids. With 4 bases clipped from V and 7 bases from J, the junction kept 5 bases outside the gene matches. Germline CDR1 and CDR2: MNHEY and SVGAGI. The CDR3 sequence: CASSFSGTGGEKLFF. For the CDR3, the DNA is TGTGCCAGCAGTTTTTCCGGGACAGGGGGTGAAAAACTGTTTTTT.

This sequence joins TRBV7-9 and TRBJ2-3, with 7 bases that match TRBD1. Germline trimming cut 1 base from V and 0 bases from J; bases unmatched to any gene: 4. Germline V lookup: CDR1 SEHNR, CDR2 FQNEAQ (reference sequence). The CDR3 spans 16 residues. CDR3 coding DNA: TGTGCCAGCAGCTTAGGGGACAGTTTCAGCACAGATACGCAGTATTTT. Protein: CASSLGDSFSTDTQYF. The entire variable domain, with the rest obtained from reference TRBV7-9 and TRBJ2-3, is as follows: DTGVSQNPRHKITKRGQNVTFRCDPISEHNRLYWYRQTLGQGPEFLTYFQNEAQLEKSRLLSDRFSAERPKGSFSTLEIQRTEQGDSAMYLCASSLGDSFSTDTQYFGPGTRLTVL.

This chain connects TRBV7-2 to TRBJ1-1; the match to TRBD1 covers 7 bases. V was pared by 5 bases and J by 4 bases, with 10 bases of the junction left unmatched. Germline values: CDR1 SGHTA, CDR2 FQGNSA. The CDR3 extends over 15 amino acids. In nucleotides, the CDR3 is TGTGCCAGCAGCGCCACAGGGGTTGGAGGCACTGAAGCTTTCTTT. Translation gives CASSATGVGGTEAFF.

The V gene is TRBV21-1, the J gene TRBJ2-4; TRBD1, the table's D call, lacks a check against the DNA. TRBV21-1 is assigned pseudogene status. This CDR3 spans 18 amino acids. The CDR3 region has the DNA TGTGCCAGCAGCAAAGCGCCGATTAACATTTTAGCCAAAAACATTCAGTACTTC. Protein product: CASSKAPINILAKNIQYF.

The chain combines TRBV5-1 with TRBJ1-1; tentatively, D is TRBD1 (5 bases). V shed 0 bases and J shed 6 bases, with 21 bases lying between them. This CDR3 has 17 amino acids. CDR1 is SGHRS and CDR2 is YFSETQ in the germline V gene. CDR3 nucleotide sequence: TGCGCCAGCAGCTTGGAAAGGTTGGCAGGGCGGAAGGCTGAAGCTTTCTTT. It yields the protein CASSLERLAGRKAEAFF.